This is a list of T cell receptor beta chains from one sample in a study of long-term antiretroviral therapy in people with HIV. Profiled with immunoSEQ multiplex PCR; TCRdb holds only in-frame clones, not every one. The table shows about 22,000 clones, with 85% to 90% occurring only once. Material: unsorted PBMCs, obtained 1.8 years before starting antiretroviral therapy. The source of these receptors is a woman in her twenties or thirties with HIV. Both conserved end residues are part of each CDR3. Each record gives: clone size, J gene, D gene, V gene, CDR3 protein. A D gene is named only where the DNA matches it firmly. The size field is filled for only some rows; it gives once, few, many or a size class.

clone size: -; J gene: TRBJ1-2; D gene: -; V gene: TRBV6-5; CDR3 protein: CASSDPGSNYGYTF
clone size: -; J gene: TRBJ2-5; D gene: -; V gene: TRBV20-1; CDR3 protein: CSGTFQETQYF
clone size: -; J gene: TRBJ1-6; D gene: TRBD1; V gene: TRBV5-5; CDR3 protein: CASSFYGQGGGSPLHF
clone size: -; J gene: TRBJ2-1; D gene: TRBD1; V gene: TRBV7-2; CDR3 protein: CASSPGRDRAFF
clone size: -; J gene: TRBJ1-6; D gene: -; V gene: TRBV19; CDR3 protein: CASSIKGGPGSPLHF
clone size: once; J gene: TRBJ1-4; D gene: -; V gene: TRBV5-1; CDR3 protein: CASSLGGSYEKLFF
clone size: -; J gene: TRBJ2-1; D gene: TRBD1; V gene: TRBV5-1; CDR3 protein: CASSLGGQAYNEQFF
clone size: -; J gene: TRBJ1-3; D gene: -; V gene: TRBV11-2; CDR3 protein: CASSLADGPEITIYF
clone size: -; J gene: TRBJ1-1; D gene: TRBD1; V gene: TRBV2; CDR3 protein: CASTDGTGTALGTEAFF
clone size: -; J gene: TRBJ1-1; D gene: -; V gene: TRBV9; CDR3 protein: CASTPNSLNTEAFF
clone size: -; J gene: TRBJ2-3; D gene: TRBD1; V gene: TRBV2; CDR3 protein: CASSESVGTGTDTQYF
clone size: -; J gene: TRBJ2-3; D gene: -; V gene: TRBV7-2; CDR3 protein: CASSRRLDVDTQYF
clone size: -; J gene: TRBJ1-3; D gene: -; V gene: TRBV10-3; CDR3 protein: CAISEILSGAGNTIYF
clone size: -; J gene: TRBJ2-5; D gene: -; V gene: TRBV4-1; CDR3 protein: CASSPNLGGDSSQTQYF
clone size: -; J gene: TRBJ2-5; D gene: TRBD1; V gene: TRBV5-1; CDR3 protein: CASSLGTGGSETQYF
clone size: -; J gene: TRBJ2-3; D gene: -; V gene: TRBV7-2; CDR3 protein: CASSLESAVGTQYF
clone size: -; J gene: TRBJ2-2; D gene: TRBD2; V gene: TRBV4-1; CDR3 protein: CASSPRPRPGLPTGELFF
clone size: -; J gene: TRBJ1-1; D gene: -; V gene: TRBV6-6; CDR3 protein: CASSYGGINTEAFF
clone size: -; J gene: TRBJ2-3; D gene: TRBD2; V gene: TRBV7-2; CDR3 protein: CASSSDGGTSGMQYF
clone size: -; J gene: TRBJ2-5; D gene: TRBD1; V gene: TRBV6-1; CDR3 protein: CASKDARGKTQYF
clone size: -; J gene: TRBJ1-1; D gene: -; V gene: TRBV2; CDR3 protein: CASSALGEAFF
clone size: -; J gene: TRBJ2-3; D gene: TRBD1; V gene: TRBV18; CDR3 protein: CASSLTGTGFSDTQYF
clone size: -; J gene: TRBJ2-1; D gene: -; V gene: TRBV2; CDR3 protein: CASTFSDSSYNEQFF
clone size: -; J gene: TRBJ2-2; D gene: -; V gene: TRBV9; CDR3 protein: CASSADRNTGELFF
clone size: -; J gene: TRBJ2-3; D gene: -; V gene: TRBV7-2; CDR3 protein: CASSSGTSGADTQYF
clone size: -; J gene: TRBJ1-1; D gene: -; V gene: TRBV30; CDR3 protein: CAWNGDNSMNTEAFF
clone size: few; J gene: TRBJ2-1; D gene: -; V gene: TRBV14; CDR3 protein: CASSQVVYGDNEQFF
clone size: -; J gene: TRBJ2-1; D gene: TRBD1; V gene: TRBV10-2; CDR3 protein: CASKTGGSYNEQFF
clone size: -; J gene: TRBJ2-5; D gene: -; V gene: TRBV11-2; CDR3 protein: CASSLGRSWETQYF
clone size: -; J gene: TRBJ1-1; D gene: TRBD1; V gene: TRBV6-1; CDR3 protein: CASSGGTAGNTEAFF
clone size: few; J gene: TRBJ2-3; D gene: -; V gene: TRBV10-3; CDR3 protein: CATRTRRDLSDTQYF
clone size: -; J gene: TRBJ1-5; D gene: TRBD1; V gene: TRBV2; CDR3 protein: CASNLEEGTEGPQPQHF